This TCR beta chain was sequenced in a study of glioma-infiltrating T cells (dated by TCRdb to 2015 to 2016). Regarding the study in general: TCR alpha- and beta-chain repertoires were sequenced from glioma tissue, non-neoplastic brain tissue and matched peripheral blood mononuclear cells. Each tissue-infiltrating repertoire was compared with the same patient's peripheral blood repertoire to measure divergence between tissue and blood T-cell populations. The paired cohort was made up of three low-grade glioma patients, about 8 primary glioblastoma patients and three non-glioma patients who contributed non-neoplastic brain tissue.

V gives up 1 base and J gives up 3 bases, and the segment between their germline ends measures 4 bases. The germline V gene specifies LGHNT as CDR1 and FRNRAP as CDR2. CDR3 length: 13 amino acids, cysteine to phenylalanine. Only CDR3 DNA remains: 39 bases, in frame from the first base. General findings and caveats noted by the study authors: Small numbers underpinned the group comparisons: 7 to 9 glioblastoma patients, three low-grade glioma patients and three non-neoplastic patients. Tissue and blood shared very few CDR3 sequences, a result attributed to high CDR3 diversity and limited sampling. VJ-independent divergence between tissue and blood was below expectation in non-neoplastic patients but above expectation in all gliomas, especially low-grade gliomas.

This clonotype showed up many times. Its antigen specificity is not known. Base qualities are not recorded, but no much larger clone differs from it by a single base. The iRepertoire nested amplicon-rescue multiplex PCR (arm-PCR) platform was used to amplify TCR alpha and beta CDR3 regions from RNA. One-step reverse transcription and amplification used about 95-450 ng of tissue mRNA or PBMC total RNA as input. Following bead purification, Illumina adapters were added by a secondary multiplex PCR, and libraries between 200 and 400 bp were gel-purified. The libraries contained internal 6-nucleotide barcodes that were used for demultiplexing. Sequencing of libraries was performed on an Illumina MiSeq with 2x220 or 2x250 nucleotide paired-end reads. Concerning the study's data processing: FLASH 1.2.11 was used to merge paired reads, and BWA-MEM then aligned the reads to the GRCh37 human genome before TRA and TRB reads were extracted. V and J assignment used an IMGT-derived reference of cassette sequences and CDR3 motifs that included pseudogenes. Reads were translated in three frames, and productive CDR3s were defined by a C…FGXG motif without stop codons. Unique combinations of V-J cassette pair and CDR3 amino acid sequence were defined as clonotypes. Hamming distance filtering was applied to reads, with thresholds set by the sequence error rate of each sample in mapped regions. Starting from the raw public reads, TCRdb applied fastp trimming at Q25, assembled clones with MiXCR and retained in-frame beta chains. Each record represents a unique CDR3 protein, reported with the most common genes and DNA among its rows. The V and J calls reflect TCRdb's pipeline rather than the authors' work. This sample gives over 90,000 distinct CDR3 sequences in total; 29% of them show up just once. In total, the top ten clones hold less than 55% of the sample.

Material: glioma tissue, nonneoplastic brain tissue, or PBMCs (not recorded which). The TCR was taken from a human donor with low-grade glioma or glioblastoma, undergoing nonglioma brain surgery, or in good health (not recorded which). This chain joins TRBV12-5 to TRBJ1-5; no D gene call is confident. The CDR3 has the sequence CASGLADNQPQHF. Here is the DNA: TGTGCTAGTGGTTTGGCGGACAATCAGCCCCAGCATTTT. When the CDR3 is completed using the reference TRBV12-5 and TRBJ1-5 genes on either side, the full variable domain is DARVTQTPRHKVTEMGQEVTMRCQPILGHNTVFWYRQTMMQGLELLAYFRNRAPLDDSGMPKDRFSAEMPDATLATLKIQPSEPRDSAVYFCASGLADNQPQHFGDGTRLSIL.